The 9 T cell receptor beta chains given below trace back to one sample, sequenced in a study of T cell responses to AZD1222 COVID-19 vaccine. TCRdb's copy holds only in-frame clones and misses some; the assay was immunoSEQ multiplex PCR. The table includes fewer than 85,000 clones, roughly four fifths detected once. The specimen comprised peripheral blood, sampled 28 days after the second AZD1222 dose. All receptors come from an adult who received the AZD1222 COVID-19 vaccine.

The chain carries TRBV28 and TRBJ1-4, with D possibly TRBD1 on 6 matching bases. Germline assignment: CDR1 MDHEN and CDR2 SYDVKM. The CDR3 has 13 amino acids. Trimming removed 8 bases from V and 2 bases from J, with 9 bases in between. CDR3: CASFTGTNEKLFF. CDR3 DNA: TGTGCCAGCTTTACAGGGACTAATGAAAAACTGTTTTTT.

J is TRBJ2-7 and V is TRBV12-3 or TRBV12-4; D not resolved. The CDR3 totals 13 residues. Trimming took off 3 bases at V and 0 bases at J, with 6 bases between the two ends. The CDR3 here is CASSFGFSYEQYF. The CDR3, as DNA: TGTGCCAGCAGTTTTGGGTTCTCCTACGAGCAGTACTTC.

The V call is TRBV9, the J call TRBJ1-2; possibly TRBD1 for D (6 bases). Germline V gene sequence: CDR1 SGDLS, CDR2 YYNGEE. This CDR3 is built from 14 residues. The V end was cut by 4 bases, the J end by 2 bases, with 12 bases between. The CDR3: CASSSNQGNYGYTF. DNA of the CDR3: TGTGCCAGCAGCAGTAATCAGGGGAACTATGGCTACACCTTC.

The chain joins TRBV29-1 to TRBJ1-5; D possibly corresponds to TRBD1 (5 bases). Germline values: CDR1 SQVTM, CDR2 ANQGSEA. This CDR3 spans 12 amino acids. Trimming shortened V by 7 bases and J by 2 bases, and 9 bases separated the two germline ends. The CDR3 region is CSAGVGNQPQHF. The CDR3 DNA follows: TGCAGCGCGGGGGTAGGCAATCAGCCCCAGCATTTT.

The chain has TRBV4-1 and TRBJ2-5, with 8 bases aligning to TRBD2. CDR1 and CDR2 from the germline V gene are MGHRA and YSYEKL. This CDR3 is 18 amino acids long. The junction had 9 bases not matched to a gene; V was cut back by 0 bases and J by 0 bases. Here the CDR3 reads CASSQEGKILADQETQYF. The CDR3 nucleotides are TGCGCCAGCAGCCAAGAGGGTAAAATACTAGCGGACCAAGAGACCCAGTACTTC.

The chain couples TRBV15 to TRBJ1-5; D possibly corresponds to TRBD1 (5 bases). V lost 4 bases to trimming and J lost 0 bases, with 7 bases between them. Germline V gives CDR1 LNHNV, CDR2 YYDKDF (reference sequence). The length of the CDR3 is 14 residues. The CDR3 DNA sequence: TGTGCCACCAGCACAGGGAATAGCAATCAGCCCCAGCATTTT. It translates to CATSTGNSNQPQHF.

The chain is built from TRBV28 and TRBJ2-7; unclear D gene. Germline assignment: CDR1 MDHEN and CDR2 SYDVKM. V was clipped by 3 bases and J by 6 bases, with 9 bases between them. The CDR3 runs 12 residues. The CDR3 loop reads CASSFWASEQYF. The CDR3 DNA reads as TGTGCCAGCAGTTTCTGGGCCTCCGAGCAGTACTTC.

The chain carries TRBV28 and TRBJ1-2, with TRBD1 identical over 8 bases. V was pared by 5 bases and J by 6 bases, with 8 bases of the junction left unmatched. The CDR3 is 14 amino acids. The germline V gene encodes CDR1 MDHEN and CDR2 SYDVKM. The CDR3 DNA follows: TGTGCCAGCAGTCCATATGACAGGGGTCATGGCTACACCTTC. Protein sequence: CASSPYDRGHGYTF.

The chain joins TRBV30 to TRBJ1-1; no firm D call. The CDR3 is 13 residues long. Trimming took off 6 bases at V and 5 bases at J, with 16 bases between the two ends. CDR1 is GTSNPN, CDR2 SVGIG, per germline (reference sequence). The chain's CDR3 is CACEQSFGTEAFF. The CDR3 DNA reads as TGTGCCTGCGAACAGTCCTTTGGGACTGAAGCTTTCTTT.